This T cell receptor beta chain derives from a study of blood T cell repertoires in COVID-19. The V gene end was trimmed by 3 bases and the J gene end by 2 bases; junction bases not matched to a gene: 2. The CDR3 is 15 amino acids. The germline gives CDR1 KGHSH, CDR2 LQKENI. Authors' data handling: From reference gene primer amplification, estimates of nucleated cell counts were derived. The table came from immunoSEQ multiplex PCR; TCRdb's copy has only in-frame clones and leaves some out. V and J calls and clone size follow that table, whereas D and trimming were derived from the DNA. The repertoire consists of 60,000 to 90,000 clones, with about 79% occurring once and the leading ten covering around 24%.

Sequenced material: peripheral blood. The TCR originated in a woman aged 50 to 65 with acute or convalescent COVID-19. V is TRBV18 and J is TRBJ2-2, with TRBD2 matching over 8 bases. The CDR3 DNA sequence: TGTGCCAGCTCACCGGCGGGGGGCAACACCGGGGAGCTGTTTTTT. It translates to CASSPAGGNTGELFF.